The next 12 T cell receptor beta chains were all read from a single sample in a study of shared clonotypes between healthy human individuals. Assay: immunoSEQ multiplex PCR; the TCRdb copy retains only in-frame clones and omits some. The table has about 490,000 clones, about 72% seen once. The sample consisted of PBMCs. Receptor source: a woman aged 40 to 55 in good health. Some clones in this sample may be carry-over from other donors' samples.

This chain joins TRBV28 and TRBJ2-7; D uncertain. Between the trimmed V and J ends, which lost 5 bases and 2 bases, there was a span of 10 bases. The CDR3 runs to 13 residues. CDR1 and CDR2 from the germline V gene are MDHEN and SYDVKM. CDR3 amino acids: CASSTVNTYEQYF. In nucleotides, the CDR3 is TGTGCCAGCAGTACGGTCAACACCTACGAGCAGTACTTC.

The chain combines TRBV30 with TRBJ1-2; D unresolved. Trimming took off 2 bases at V and 6 bases at J, with 19 bases between the two ends. Germline loops: CDR1 GTSNPN, CDR2 SVGIG (reference sequence). The CDR3 covers 15 residues. The CDR3 DNA sequence: TGTGCCTGGAGTCCCGGCAGGACGGAATCCAATGGCTACACCTTC. Translating it yields CAWSPGRTESNGYTF.

The rearrangement uses TRBV15 and TRBJ2-7, with TRBD2 as a possible D gene (6 bases). The CDR3 has 15 amino acids. The V end was cut by 5 bases, the J end by 0 bases, with 14 bases between. Germline V gene lookup returns CDR1 LNHNV and CDR2 YYDKDF (reference sequence). The CDR3 spells CATSLGLGSSYEQYF. The CDR3 DNA follows: TGTGCCACCAGCCTGGGACTGGGTAGCTCCTACGAGCAGTACTTC.

The J gene is TRBJ1-1, the V gene TRBV19; 8 positions agree with TRBD1. There are 16 residues in the CDR3. Germline V gives CDR1 LNHDA, CDR2 SQIVND (reference sequence). J was trimmed by 0 bases and V by 5 bases; bases with no gene match: 8. DNA of the CDR3: TGTGCCAGTAGTGACGAGCAGGGGGCGGTGAACACTGAAGCTTTCTTT. This encodes CASSDEQGAVNTEAFF.

The chain uses TRBV2 and TRBJ2-2; 11 bases are shared with TRBD1. CDR3 length equals 15 residues. Germline lookup yields CDR1 SNHLY and CDR2 FYNNEI. V was clipped by 5 bases and J by 6 bases; unmatched bases: 5. The CDR3 DNA is TGTGCCAGCAGTAAAGGGACAGGGGGGGCCGGGGAGCTGTTTTTT. This sequence encodes CASSKGTGGAGELFF.

The genes are TRBV11-2 and TRBJ2-7; no clear D. Germline V gene lookup returns CDR1 SGHAT and CDR2 FQNNGV. The V and J ends lost 2 bases and 7 bases respectively, with 15 bases between them. The CDR3 totals 14 residues. CDR3 protein: CASSLNSATKEQYF. The CDR3 DNA follows: TGTGCCAGCAGCTTAAATTCCGCTACGAAAGAGCAGTACTTC.

CDR3 loop: CASSSRRPANYGYTF. Here the CDR3 DNA reads TGTGCCAGCAGCTCCCGACGGCCAGCTAACTATGGCTACACCTTC. The gene calls are TRBV7-9 and TRBJ1-2, with D hard to call. The V and J ends lost 4 bases and 0 bases respectively, with 12 bases between them. This CDR3 has 15 amino acids. Germline CDR1 SEHNR, CDR2 FQNEAQ (reference sequence).

The chain is built from TRBV5-5 and TRBJ2-1; 8 bases agree with TRBD2. The CDR3 totals 17 residues. The germline gives CDR1 SGHKS, CDR2 YYEKEE (reference sequence). Trimming took 4 bases from V and 4 from J; bases not matched to a gene: 13. The chain's CDR3 is CASSQPVSGSGYNEQFF. CDR3 DNA sequence: TGTGCCAGCAGCCAGCCGGTGAGCGGGAGTGGGTACAATGAGCAGTTCTTC.

The rearrangement links TRBV7-9 to TRBJ1-4; 9 bases agree with TRBD1. The CDR3 covers 18 residues. Germline assignment: CDR1 SEHNR and CDR2 FQNEAQ (reference sequence). V was pared by 4 bases and J by 4 bases, with 13 bases of the junction left unmatched. The CDR3 loop is CASSSLGQGISDNEKLFF. The CDR3 bases are TGTGCCAGCAGCTCCCTGGGACAGGGAATTTCAGATAATGAAAAACTGTTTTTT.

This chain joins TRBV4-1 and TRBJ2-1, with TRBD2 identical over 7 bases. The V gene end was trimmed by 7 bases and the J gene end by 7 bases; junction bases not matched to a gene: 7. CDR1 is MGHRA, CDR2 YSYEKL, per germline. The CDR3 sequence is 13 residues long. Here the CDR3 reads CASNLERGNEQFF. For the CDR3, the DNA is TGCGCCAGCAACCTCGAGCGGGGTAATGAGCAGTTCTTC.

J is TRBJ2-7 and V is TRBV11-3; D possibly corresponds to TRBD2 (5 bases). The ends were cut back, 5 bases at V and 3 bases at J, with 17 bases in the middle. This CDR3 has 15 residues. Germline-derived CDR1 and CDR2 are SGHNT and YENEEA. The CDR3 nucleotides are TGTGCCAGCAGCCCCCACCGAGCGGACCTCTACGAGCAGTACTTC. Residues: CASSPHRADLYEQYF.

The table lists this clone with a count of one. The chain joins TRBV10-1 to TRBJ2-7, with 7 nucleotides matching TRBD1. Germline trimming cut 9 bases from V and 2 bases from J; bases unmatched to any gene: 4. From germline, CDR1 is WNHNN and CDR2 SYGVQD (reference sequence). This CDR3 has 12 amino acids. As DNA, the CDR3 is TGCGCCAGACAGACAGGGACCTACGAGCAGTACTTC. The encoded protein is CARQTGTYEQYF.